Reported below is one T cell receptor (beta chain). Its antigen is undetermined. Germline V gene lookup returns CDR1 SEHNR and CDR2 FQNEAQ (reference sequence). V dropped 3 bases and J dropped 7 bases, with 18 bases sitting between them. This CDR3 has 15 residues. This sample stems from a study of beta chain features in type 1 diabetes. Study-level results: Within each of all four CD4+ subsets, Type 1 diabetes patients had TCRB CDR3s that were moderately but significantly shorter.

The sequenced template was cDNA made from the entire isolated RNA. The data were produced by immunoSEQ multiplex PCR, yet TCRdb's version contains in-frame clones alone and is incomplete. The repertoire holds hundreds of thousands of clones, with about 14% as singletons. The chain has TRBV7-9 and TRBJ1-2, with a tentative D call TRBD1 (5 bases). The clonotype was recovered from a man younger than 30 with type 1 diabetes. Sequencing was done on a sample of naive CD4+ T cells from blood. The CDR3: CASSFRRTPGGGYTF. In DNA form, the CDR3 reads TGTGCCAGCAGCTTCAGGCGGACGCCTGGGGGTGGCTACACCTTC.